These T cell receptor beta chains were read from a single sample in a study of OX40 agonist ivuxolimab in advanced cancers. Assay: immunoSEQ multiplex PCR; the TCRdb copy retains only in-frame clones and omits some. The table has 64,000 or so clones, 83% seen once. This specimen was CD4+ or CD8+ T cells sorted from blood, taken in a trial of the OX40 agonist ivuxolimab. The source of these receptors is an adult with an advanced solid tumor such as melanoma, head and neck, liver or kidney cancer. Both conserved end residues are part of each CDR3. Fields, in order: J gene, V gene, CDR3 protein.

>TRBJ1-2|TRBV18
CASSPGQGNAYGYTF
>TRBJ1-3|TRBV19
CASSIGTPGGNTIYF
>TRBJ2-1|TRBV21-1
CASSDQTRLGRYNEQFF
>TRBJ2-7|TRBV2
CASSTGERYSEQYF
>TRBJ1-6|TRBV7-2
CASSLDEGRASPLHF
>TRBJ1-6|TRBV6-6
CASNRALYSPLHF
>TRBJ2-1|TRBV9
CASSVDLPGLAGASEQFF
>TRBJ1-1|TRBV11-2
CASSAGANTEAFF
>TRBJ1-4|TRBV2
CASSESVERKLFF
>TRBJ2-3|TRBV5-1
CASRRGDGVTDTQYF
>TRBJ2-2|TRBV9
CASSVYPNTGELFF
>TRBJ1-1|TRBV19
CASSMITDTEAFF
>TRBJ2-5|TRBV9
CASSGGPGETQYF
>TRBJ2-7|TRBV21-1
CASRRPGGLLEEQYF
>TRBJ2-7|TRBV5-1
CASSLGALSYEQYF
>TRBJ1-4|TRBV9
CASSAENAAGKLFF
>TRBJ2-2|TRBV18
CASSQGVTTGELFF
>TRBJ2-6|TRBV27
CASKRQGSGANVLTF
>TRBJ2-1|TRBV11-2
CASSFRGFAYNEQFF
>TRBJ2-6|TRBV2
CASSLETGRSGANVLTF
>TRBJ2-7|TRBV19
CASSRPLPGGAYEQYF
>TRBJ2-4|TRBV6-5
CASTSGTNIQYF
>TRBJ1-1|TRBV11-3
CASSSGLPGTEAFF
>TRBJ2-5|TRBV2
CASSEWGQGETQYF
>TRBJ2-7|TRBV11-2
CASSSLTGTEAYEQYF
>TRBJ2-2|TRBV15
CATRAGFGRDTGELFF
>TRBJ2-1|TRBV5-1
CASSMRRRYNEQFF
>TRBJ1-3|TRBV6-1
CASRGPVLLGNTIYF
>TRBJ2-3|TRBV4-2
CASSQIAGGFTIGTQYF
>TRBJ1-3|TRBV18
CASSQQGNTIYF
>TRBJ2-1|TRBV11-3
CASSEGPNEQFF
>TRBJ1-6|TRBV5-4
CASSNRDRGLSSYNSPLHF
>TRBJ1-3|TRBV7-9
CASSHGDRDFSGNTIYF
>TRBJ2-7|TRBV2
CASGRGTTYEQYF
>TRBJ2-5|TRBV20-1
CSAPQGTQYF
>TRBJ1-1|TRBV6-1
CASLRQAKTEAFF
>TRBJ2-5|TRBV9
CASSVDGGEYQETQYF
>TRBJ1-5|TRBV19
CASSPTGQGFPRPQHF
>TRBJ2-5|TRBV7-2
CASSNSKQETQYF
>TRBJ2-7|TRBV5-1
CASSLAGRGYEQYF
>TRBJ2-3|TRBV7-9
CASSRRLARDTQYF
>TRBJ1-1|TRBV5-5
CASSLAEKTGTTEAFF
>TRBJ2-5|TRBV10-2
CATRPLAGRKEVTQYF
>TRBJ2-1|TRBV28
CASSPGRWSNEQFF
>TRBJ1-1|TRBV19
CASNREGDTEAFF
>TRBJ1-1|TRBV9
CASSVGNLNTEAFF
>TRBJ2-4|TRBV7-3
CASSATGSQNIQYF
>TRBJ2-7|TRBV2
CASSQYPRGGEQYF
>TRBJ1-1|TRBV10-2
CASSDRGNTEAFF
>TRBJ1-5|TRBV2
CVSSVGQGGDQPQHF
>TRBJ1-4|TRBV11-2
CASSPREGSNEKLFF
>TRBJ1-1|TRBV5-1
CASSRISENTEAFF
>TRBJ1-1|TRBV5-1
CASSLGPMNTEAFF